The TCR beta chain described here comes from a study of T cell changes during pregnancy in multiple sclerosis. Repertoires were generated with immunoSEQ multiplex PCR, while TCRdb's copy carries only in-frame clones and drops some. The sample carries tens of thousands of clones, more than 75% recorded once. V lost 0 bases, J lost 4 bases, and 7 bases stayed unmatched. CDR3 length equals 16 residues. Germline V lookup: CDR1 LNHDA, CDR2 SQIVND (reference sequence). The sequencing used peripheral blood, collected in the second trimester of pregnancy. The gene calls are TRBV19 and TRBJ2-3; 7 bases align to TRBD2. The source of this sequence is a female donor in good health, enrolled as a control in a pregnancy study. CDR3 nucleotides: TGTGCCAGTAGTATAGATGGAGCGGGGTCCGCAGATACGCAGTATTTT. This translates into CASSIDGAGSADTQYF. Drawing the rest from reference TRBV19 and TRBJ2-3, the complete variable domain is DGGITQSPKYLFRKEGQNVTLSCEQNLNHDAMYWYRQDPGQGLRLIYYSQIVNDFQKGDIAEGYSVSREKKESFPLTVTSAQKNPTAFYLCASSIDGAGSADTQYFGPGTRLTVL.